This T cell receptor (beta chain) was recovered during a study of blood T cell repertoires in COVID-19. Study background: The United States, Italy and Spain provided the acute and convalescent COVID-19 samples.

Authors' data handling: Reference gene primer amplification gave estimated nucleated cell counts. Some clones are missing from TCRdb's copy, which holds only in-frame ones; the method was immunoSEQ multiplex PCR. Clone size and V and J calls were adopted from that table, with D and trimming inferred from the DNA. The sample lists over 90,000 clones; roughly 81% were seen once. The sequence was collected from a man aged 35-49 years with active or convalescent COVID-19. Input material: peripheral blood.

The CDR3 sequence: CASTRQDGEKLFF. CDR3 coding DNA: TGTGCCAGCACCCGACAGGACGGTGAAAAACTGTTTTTT. This rearrangement joins TRBV9 to TRBJ1-4; perhaps TRBD1 as D (6 bases). The germline V gene has CDR1 SGDLS and CDR2 YYNGEE. The V end was cut by 6 bases, the J end by 7 bases, with 13 bases between. The CDR3 contains 13 residues.